The 25 T cell receptor beta chains listed next were all sequenced from one sample in a study of cytomegalovirus exposure and HLA in healthy donors. Primers included in the PCR were 60 Vbeta and 13 Jbeta primers. Libraries were prepared by immunoSEQ multiplex PCR; TCRdb keeps only in-frame clonotypes and omits some of them. The table records about 160,000 clones, around 86% of them present only once. The sequenced sample consisted of PBMCs. All receptors derive from a girl aged 2 to 9 in good health and CMV-seropositive.

This clone was picked up a small number of times. This chain joins TRBV9 and TRBJ1-2; TRBD1 matches at 8 bases. Per the germline V gene, CDR1 is SGDLS and CDR2 is YYNGEE. CDR3 length: 16 amino acids. V shed 4 bases and J 8 bases; nucleotides not matched to a gene: 16. CDR3 amino acids: CASSPREFDRGQGYTF. The CDR3 nucleotides are TGTGCCAGCAGCCCGAGAGAGTTCGACAGGGGCCAGGGCTACACCTTC.

The chain recombines TRBV9 with TRBJ1-2; 8 nucleotides line up with TRBD1. CDR1 and CDR2 (germline): SGDLS, YYNGEE. V was pared by 0 bases and J by 2 bases, with 3 bases of the junction left unmatched. This CDR3 has 15 residues. The CDR3 nucleotides read TGTGCCAGCAGCGTAGGGAGGGACAGGAACTATGGCTACACCTTC. It encodes CASSVGRDRNYGYTF.

J is TRBJ2-1 and V is TRBV7-6; D possibly corresponds to TRBD2 (6 bases). The CDR3 is made up of 16 amino acids. Trimming pared 3 bases from V and 0 bases from J, leaving 12 bases between. CDR1 and CDR2 from the germline V gene are SGHVS and FNYEAQ. The chain's CDR3 is CASSFGTGASYNEQFF. The CDR3 nucleotides are TGTGCCAGCAGCTTCGGGACGGGAGCCTCCTACAATGAGCAGTTCTTC.

This chain uses TRBV10-3 with TRBJ2-5; D might be TRBD2 (5 bases). Germline CDR1 reads ENHRY; CDR2 reads SYGVKD. V lost 10 bases, J lost 8 bases, and 14 bases lay in between. The CDR3 covers 11 residues. In DNA, the CDR3 is TGTGCCACCACGGGGTCAGGAACCCAGTACTTC. Amino acid sequence: CATTGSGTQYF.

CDR3 nucleotides: TGTGCCAGCAGTTTATCTTTAAACAGGGTGATTGAGGAGACCCAGTACTTC. It is translated as CASSLSLNRVIEETQYF. The chain combines TRBV27 with TRBJ2-5; tentative D call: TRBD1 (6 bases). V lost 0 bases and J 5 bases, leaving 19 bases between the germline ends. The CDR3 sequence is 17 residues long. Per the germline V gene, CDR1 is MNHEY and CDR2 is SMNVEV (reference sequence).

This chain links TRBV5-1 with TRBJ2-1; 9 bases align to TRBD2. Germline CDR1 SGHRS, CDR2 YFSETQ. V trimming: 5 bases; J trimming: 3 bases; junction bases outside the gene matches: 6. The CDR3 has 15 residues. This chain's CDR3 is CASRDSGSYYNEQFF. CDR3 bases: TGCGCCAGCAGAGATAGCGGGAGCTACTACAATGAGCAGTTCTTC.

The chain has TRBV14 and TRBJ2-7; D not certain. Germline V gives CDR1 SGHDN, CDR2 FVKESK. V was shortened by 0 bases and J by 1 base, with 7 bases between the two germline ends. CDR3 size: 14 residues. Here the CDR3 reads CASSQESWSYEQYF. CDR3 in DNA: TGTGCCAGCAGCCAAGAAAGCTGGTCCTACGAGCAGTACTTC.

The gene calls are TRBV5-1 and TRBJ2-3; 10 nucleotides match TRBD2. Germline V CDR1 and CDR2: SGHRS, YFSETQ. J lost 2 bases, V lost 4 bases, and 10 bases had no gene match. This CDR3 is built from 17 residues. CDR3 sequence reads: CASSPGTSADATDTQYF. The CDR3 DNA reads TGCGCCAGCAGCCCCGGGACTAGCGCCGACGCCACAGATACGCAGTATTTT. The whole variable domain, filled in from reference TRBV5-1 and TRBJ2-3, reads KAGVTQTPRYLIKTRGQQVTLSCSPISGHRSVSWYQQTPGQGLQFLFEYFSETQRNKGNFPGRFSGRQFSNSRSEMNVSTLELGDSALYLCASSPGTSADATDTQYFGPGTRLTVL.

The chain links TRBV30 to TRBJ2-1, with D uncertain. CDR1 is GTSNPN and CDR2 is SVGIG in the germline V gene (reference sequence). The CDR3 totals 12 residues. V dropped 4 bases and J dropped 9 bases, with 13 bases sitting between them. The CDR3 nucleotides are TGTGCCTGGACCCACCTAGGCACTGAGCAGTTCTTC. It translates to CAWTHLGTEQFF.

This clone turned up a few times. This chain joins TRBV30 and TRBJ2-3, with 10 positions matching TRBD2. Looked up from germline, CDR1 is GTSNPN and CDR2 is SVGIG (reference sequence). The CDR3 has 15 residues. Trimming removed 1 base from V and 4 bases from J; junction bases left unmatched: 5. CDR3 in amino acids: CAWSGGLAGADTQYF. The DNA for the CDR3 is TGTGCCTGGAGTGGCGGGCTAGCGGGAGCAGATACGCAGTATTTT.

This clone has just one count. The chain has TRBV28 and TRBJ2-1; 7 positions agree with TRBD2. The V and J ends lost 7 bases and 3 bases, in that order; junction bases with no gene match: 15. Germline lookup yields CDR1 MDHEN and CDR2 SYDVKM. This CDR3 region has 17 residues. The CDR3 sequence: CASTAWGLSYRYNEQFF. The CDR3 coding sequence is TGTGCCAGCACCGCCTGGGGACTATCCTACCGCTACAATGAGCAGTTCTTC.

The chain employs TRBV28 and TRBJ2-7, with 10 nucleotides matching TRBD1. This CDR3 spans 13 amino acids. V shed 3 bases and J 4 bases; nucleotides not matched to a gene: 0. Germline values: CDR1 MDHEN, CDR2 SYDVKM. CDR3 residues: CASSLDRGYEQYF. The CDR3 nucleotides are TGTGCCAGCAGTTTGGACAGGGGGTACGAGCAGTACTTC.

The chain carries TRBV7-8 and TRBJ2-7; D is undetermined. Trimming took off 0 bases at V and 0 bases at J, with 3 bases between the two ends. Germline V gene data show CDR1 as SGHVS and CDR2 as FQNEAQ. The CDR3 contains 13 residues. In DNA, the CDR3 is TGTGCCAGCAGCTTAGCGAGCTCCTACGAGCAGTACTTC. Residues: CASSLASSYEQYF.

The chain carries TRBV28 and TRBJ2-1, with unresolved D. Trimming took off 2 bases at V and 7 bases at J, with 6 bases between the two ends. CDR3 length: 12 residues. The V gene's germline CDR1 is MDHEN and CDR2 SYDVKM. The CDR3, as DNA: TGTGCCAGCAGTTTAAGAGGAAATGAGCAGTTCTTC. It translates to CASSLRGNEQFF.

The J gene is TRBJ2-7, the V gene TRBV4-1; 9 nucleotides align to TRBD1. Germline V gene sequence: CDR1 MGHRA, CDR2 YSYEKL. Germline trimming cut 1 base from V and 5 bases from J; bases unmatched to any gene: 6. The CDR3 is 15 amino acids. The CDR3 coding sequence is TGCGCCAGCAGCCAAGTAGGGGACAGGGTCCACGAGCAGTACTTC. Amino acids: CASSQVGDRVHEQYF.

The V call is TRBV13, the J call TRBJ2-2, with 9 bases identical to TRBD2. V was pared by 4 bases and J by 6 bases, with 6 bases of the junction left unmatched. The CDR3 is 15 residues long. Germline CDR1 PRHDT, CDR2 FYEKMQ (reference sequence). CDR3 sequence: CASSWGLAVAGELFF. The CDR3 DNA is TGTGCCAGCAGCTGGGGACTAGCTGTGGCCGGGGAGCTGTTTTTT.

The genes are TRBV2 and TRBJ2-7, with D possibly being TRBD1 (5 bases). The V and J ends lost 1 base and 2 bases respectively, with 15 bases between them. From germline, CDR1 is SNHLY and CDR2 FYNNEI. The CDR3 spans 16 residues. The CDR3 spells CASSEEGIGSTYEQYF. The CDR3 DNA follows: TGTGCCAGCAGTGAAGAGGGGATTGGTTCAACCTACGAGCAGTACTTC.

This rearrangement joins TRBV29-1 to TRBJ1-1; no firm D call. The CDR3 consists of 12 residues. Trimming took off 1 base at V and 3 bases at J, with 6 bases between the two ends. CDR1 is SQVTM and CDR2 is ANQGSEA in the germline V gene. The DNA of the CDR3 is TGCAGCGTTGAAGGTAGAGACACTGAAGCTTTCTTT. Its protein product is CSVEGRDTEAFF. The variable domain in full, with the rest retrieved from reference TRBV29-1 and TRBJ1-1, is SAVISQKPSRDICQRGTSLTIQCQVDSQVTMMFWYRQQPGQSLTLIATANQGSEATYESGFVIDKFPISRPNLTFSTLTVSNMSPEDSSIYLCSVEGRDTEAFFGQGTRLTVV.

The rearrangement links TRBV6-1 to TRBJ2-5; 7 bases map to TRBD1. The CDR3 spans 14 residues. Losses at the gene ends were 8 bases for V and 2 bases for J; bases not matched to a gene: 8. Germline V gene lookup returns CDR1 MNHNS and CDR2 SASEGT. CDR3 bases: TGTGCCAGCTCCAGAAGGGGGCTTCAAGAGACCCAGTACTTC. It codes for CASSRRGLQETQYF.

In nucleotides, the CDR3 is TGTGCCAGCAGCTCCCGGACAGGGGGCATTCAGCCCCAGCATTTT. It yields the protein CASSSRTGGIQPQHF. This chain links TRBV9 with TRBJ1-5; 11 bases align to TRBD1. The trim removed 4 bases at V and 6 bases at J, leaving 6 bases unmatched. CDR3 length: 15 residues. Per the germline V gene, CDR1 is SGDLS and CDR2 is YYNGEE.

V gene TRBV6-5 combines with J gene TRBJ1-3; TRBD1 might be the D (5 bases). CDR3 length equals 15 residues. Deletions cut 6 bases from V and 0 bases from J, with 12 bases between. The germline V gene encodes CDR1 MNHEY and CDR2 SVGAGI. As DNA, the CDR3 is TGTGCCAGCAGCCGAAGGGGTTCCTCTGGAAACACCATATATTTT. This gives the protein CASSRRGSSGNTIYF.

V gene TRBV28 combines with J gene TRBJ2-7; 9 bases agree with TRBD1. Germline V CDR1 and CDR2: MDHEN, SYDVKM. The CDR3 spans 14 residues. J gave up 1 base and V 6 bases, and 4 bases lay outside the gene matches. The CDR3 DNA is TGTGCCAGCAGCCAAGGGACAGGGTCCTACGAGCAGTACTTC. Protein product: CASSQGTGSYEQYF.

The chain couples TRBV5-8 to TRBJ2-7; TRBD1 agrees at 8 bases. After removal of 3 bases from V and 2 bases from J, the junction contained 10 bases not matched to a gene. The CDR3 extends over 16 amino acids. Germline loops: CDR1 SGHTS, CDR2 YDEGEE. In nucleotides, the CDR3 is TGTGCCAGCAGCTCGGGCGGGACAGGACTCGCCTACGAGCAGTACTTC. It yields the protein CASSSGGTGLAYEQYF. Drawing the rest from reference TRBV5-8 and TRBJ2-7, the complete variable domain is EAGVTQSPTHLIKTRGQQATLRCSPISGHTSVYWYQQALGLGLQFLLWYDEGEERNRGNFPPRFSGRQFPNYSSELNVNALELEDSALYLCASSSGGTGLAYEQYFGPGTRLTVT.

The chain is built from TRBV18 and TRBJ2-5; a possible D gene is TRBD2 (5 bases). CDR3 length: 14 amino acids. Germline V lookup: CDR1 KGHSH, CDR2 LQKENI. The V gene lost 0 bases and the J gene lost 4 bases, with 9 bases spanning the gap. The CDR3, as DNA: TGTGCCAGCTCACCACCGGCAGGAGGAGAGACCCAGTACTTC. It codes for CASSPPAGGETQYF.

This chain joins TRBV29-1 and TRBJ2-7; 9 bases agree with TRBD1. CDR3 size: 12 residues. CDR1 is SQVTM and CDR2 is ANQGSEA in the germline V gene. The V and J ends lost 7 bases and 4 bases, in that order; junction bases with no gene match: 5. This CDR3 is CSALGTGYEQYF. CDR3 DNA: TGCAGCGCCTTAGGGACAGGGTACGAGCAGTACTTC.